Shown below are 9 T cell receptor beta chains from a single sample sequenced in a study of blood T cell repertoires in COVID-19. The assay was immunoSEQ multiplex PCR, and TCRdb's table has in-frame clones only and misses some. The sample holds 240,000 or so clones; around 83% are singletons and the top ten take roughly a tenth. The specimen sequenced was peripheral blood. The origin of the receptors is a woman older than 75 with acute or convalescent COVID-19.

This clone was found a few times. This sequence joins TRBV7-9 and TRBJ1-5; D is undetermined. The length of the CDR3 is 13 residues. Trimming cost V 2 bases and J 9 bases, with 11 bases left between them. Germline values: CDR1 SEHNR, CDR2 FQNEAQ (reference sequence). The CDR3 reads CASSLSAGMPQHF. In DNA, the CDR3 is TGTGCCAGCAGCTTAAGTGCAGGAATGCCCCAGCATTTT.

For this clone: One end of the junction does not line up with germline, which may come from a read error. Other nucleotide sequences in the sample specify the same CDR3. This chain links TRBV5-1 with TRBJ1-2, with D perhaps matching TRBD1 (5 bases). The germline V gene has CDR1 SGHRS and CDR2 YFSETQ. This CDR3 is built from 14 residues. The CDR3 spells CASSPTDANYGYTF. In DNA form, the CDR3 reads TGTGCCAGCAGCCCGACAGATGCTAACTATGGCTACACCTTC. Combining the CDR3 with reference TRBV5-1 and TRBJ1-2 gives the whole variable domain KAGVTQTPRYLIKTRGQQVTLSCSPISGHRSVSWYQQTPGQGLQFLFEYFSETQRNKGNFPGRFSGRQFSNSRSEMNVSTLELGDSALYLCASSPTDANYGYTFGSGTRLTVV.

The genes are TRBV5-4 and TRBJ1-1; D possibly corresponds to TRBD1 (5 bases). From germline, CDR1 is SGHNT and CDR2 YYREEE (reference sequence). The CDR3 covers 14 residues. Trimming left V 4 bases short and J 4 bases short, with 14 bases between. This chain's CDR3 is CASSPPVGGTEAFF. CDR3 sequence (DNA): TGTGCCAGCAGCCCACCAGTCGGGGGCACTGAAGCTTTCTTT.

To note about this clone: Other nucleotide sequences from this sample produce the same CDR3. The chain combines TRBV18 with TRBJ1-4; D not certain. Germline V gene data show CDR1 as KGHSH and CDR2 as LQKENI. The CDR3 runs to 13 residues. V was clipped by 2 bases and J by 7 bases, with 8 bases between them. The CDR3 DNA reads as TGTGCCAGCTCACCAGGGTTAGCTGAAAAACTGTTTTTT. Protein product: CASSPGLAEKLFF.

In this sample, this clone turned up a few times. The chain joins TRBV18 to TRBJ1-3, with TRBD1 matching 7 bases. This CDR3 is 16 amino acids long. Germline CDR1 is KGHSH and CDR2 is LQKENI. V lost 6 bases, J lost 4 bases, and 12 bases stayed unmatched. The DNA of the CDR3 is TGTGCCAGCTCCCAGGAGCGACAGGGAAGCGGAAACACCATATATTTT. Translating it yields CASSQERQGSGNTIYF.

The chain combines TRBV19 with TRBJ2-5; D gene unclear. Germline CDR1 is LNHDA and CDR2 is SQIVND (reference sequence). Trimming shortened V by 6 bases and J by 2 bases, and 10 bases separated the two germline ends. There are 13 residues in the CDR3. CDR3 in DNA: TGTGCCAGTAGCCAGGTGACACAAGAGACCCAGTACTTC. It is translated as CASSQVTQETQYF.

This clone was detected once. V usage is TRBV19 and J usage is TRBJ2-2; the match to TRBD1 covers 7 bases. The junction had 4 bases not matched to a gene; V was cut back by 8 bases and J by 4 bases. Germline loops: CDR1 LNHDA, CDR2 SQIVND (reference sequence). The CDR3 spans 13 residues. The CDR3 bases are TGTGCCAGTGAGGGACAGCTCACCGGGGAGCTGTTTTTT. It translates to CASEGQLTGELFF.

V gene TRBV6-1 combines with J gene TRBJ1-3; the D gene is possibly TRBD1 (6 bases). Germline loops: CDR1 MNHNS, CDR2 SASEGT. This CDR3 is 17 amino acids long. Trimming cost V 2 bases and J 0 bases, with 14 bases left between them. The DNA for the CDR3 is TGTGCCAGCAGTGAAAGCCCTGGACAGCGCTCTGGAAACACCATATATTTT. Translated: CASSESPGQRSGNTIYF.

The chain is built from TRBV9 and TRBJ2-7; D is perhaps TRBD1 (7 bases). The CDR3 contains 15 residues. The V end lost 0 bases, the J end lost 2 bases, and 12 bases lay between the germline ends. Germline CDR1 reads SGDLS; CDR2 reads YYNGEE. The DNA of the CDR3 is TGTGCCAGCAGCGTAGAGGCAGGGGGGACCTACGAGCAGTACTTC. It encodes CASSVEAGGTYEQYF.